Below are 3 T cell receptor beta chains sequenced from a single sample in a study of breast tumors, draining lymph nodes, adjacent tissues. The lymph nodes were axillary draining lymph nodes from breast cancer patients. Each CDR3 protein is one row after TCRdb ran MiXCR on the multiplex PCR reads. The sample includes under 350,000 distinct CDR3 sequences, 30% seen only once; the top ten take more than 0.95%. Sequenced: axillary lymph node tissue. The receptors originated from a female donor with breast cancer. Some clones in this sample may be carry-over from other donors' samples.

Ten or more counts support this clonotype. The chain joins TRBV10-2 to TRBJ2-7; TRBD2 agrees at 10 bases. Unmatched junction bases numbered 4, after V lost 6 bases and J lost 2 bases. The CDR3 spans 14 residues. CDR1 and CDR2 (germline): WSHSY, SAAADI. CDR3 in amino acids: CASRALAGAYEQYF. The DNA for the CDR3 is TGCGCCAGCAGAGCGCTAGCGGGAGCCTACGAGCAGTACTTC.

This clonotype was seen a handful of times. J is TRBJ1-1 and V is TRBV10-3; D gene uncertain. V lost 6 bases and J 1 base, leaving 9 bases between the germline ends. This CDR3 region has 13 residues. The germline gives CDR1 ENHRY, CDR2 SYGVKD. The CDR3 here is CAISGLGNTEAFF. CDR3 nucleotide sequence: TGTGCCATCAGCGGTCTCGGGAACACTGAAGCTTTCTTT.

This clonotype was counted many times. The gene calls are TRBV5-1 and TRBJ2-1, with TRBD1 matching over 11 bases. V lost 5 bases to trimming and J lost 6 bases; unmatched junction nucleotides: 7. The CDR3 sequence is 15 residues long. From germline, CDR1 is SGHRS and CDR2 YFSETQ. The CDR3 DNA is TGCGCCAGCAGTGGGGGGACAGGGGGAACCAATGAGCAGTTCTTC. Its protein is CASSGGTGGTNEQFF.